Listed below are T cell receptor beta chains from one sample, sequenced in a study of cytomegalovirus exposure and HLA in healthy donors. Assay used: immunoSEQ multiplex PCR; TCRdb lists only in-frame clones, some missing. The data show approximately 100,000 clones, with around 79% seen just once and 14% held by the top ten. The sequencing sample was made of PBMCs. These receptors all stem from a male donor in good health and CMV-seropositive. The CDR3 runs from the conserved cysteine through the conserved F or W. A D gene is named only where the DNA matches it firmly. The size entry is marked missing in some rows and otherwise reads once, few, many or a size class.

V	J	D	size	CDR3	DNA
TRBV13	TRBJ1-2	.	.	CASSLGRARANYGYTF	TGTGCCAGCAGCTTAGGCCGAGCCAGGGCCAACTATGGCTACACCTTC
TRBV4-2	TRBJ2-2	TRBD2	.	CASSGGGRGELFF	TGTGCCAGCAGCGGGGGGGGACGGGGGGAGCTGTTTTTT
TRBV6-5	TRBJ2-1	.	.	CASSYSPSAEGEQFF	TGTGCCAGCAGTTACTCCCCGTCTGCCGAGGGTGAGCAGTTCTTC
TRBV19	TRBJ1-1	.	few	CASPHRGTEAFF	TGTGCCAGTCCCCATCGGGGGACTGAAGCTTTCTTT
TRBV19	TRBJ1-5	TRBD1	.	CASRLPGGLNQPQHF	TGTGCCAGTAGGCTGCCAGGGGGACTCAATCAGCCCCAGCATTTT
TRBV5-1	TRBJ1-1	.	.	CASSYRRVNTEAFF	TGCGCCAGCAGCTACCGACGGGTGAACACTGAAGCTTTCTTT
TRBV18	TRBJ1-6	.	.	CASSPTQGGNNSPLHF	TGTGCCAGCTCACCAACGCAGGGCGGGAATAATTCACCCCTCCACTTT
TRBV5-4	TRBJ2-2	TRBD2	.	CASSQDPSGGAGELFF	TGCGCCAGCAGCCAAGATCCTAGCGGGGGGGCCGGGGAGCTGTTTTTT
TRBV30	TRBJ1-6	.	once	CAWSPGQNSPLHF	TGTGCCTGGAGTCCGGGACAAAATTCACCCCTCCACTTT
TRBV5-4	TRBJ2-1	TRBD2	.	CASSIGLAGSYNEQFF	TGTGCCAGCAGCATCGGACTAGCGGGGTCCTACAATGAGCAGTTCTTC
TRBV5-5	TRBJ2-5	.	.	CASSFDTIQETQYF	TGTGCCAGCAGCTTCGACACAATACAAGAGACCCAGTACTTC
TRBV2	TRBJ1-5	.	.	CASIGAGSNQPQHF	TGTGCCAGCATTGGGGCAGGGAGCAATCAGCCCCAGCATTTT
TRBV2	TRBJ2-5	TRBD2	once	CASSYRPPTSGGFQETQYF	TGTGCCAGCTCCTACAGGCCCCCAACTAGCGGGGGGTTCCAAGAGACCCAGTACTTC
TRBV30	TRBJ2-1	TRBD2	.	CAWTSGGGHEQFF	TGTGCCTGGACTAGCGGGGGGGGACATGAGCAGTTCTTC
TRBV7-2	TRBJ2-1	.	.	CASRDRRGGGYNEQFF	TGTGCCAGCAGGGACCGGAGGGGGGGCGGTTACAATGAGCAGTTCTTC
TRBV7-3	TRBJ2-5	TRBD2	.	CASSSGLAAGETQYF	TGTGCCAGCAGCTCGGGACTAGCGGCGGGGGAGACCCAGTACTTC
TRBV7-8	TRBJ1-5	.	.	CASSLNEQTNQPQHF	TGTGCCAGCAGCTTAAATGAACAGACCAATCAGCCCCAGCATTTT
TRBV12-5	TRBJ2-2	.	.	CASGLPRTLAGELFF	TGTGCTAGTGGTTTGCCACGGACTTTAGCCGGGGAGCTGTTTTTT
TRBV28	TRBJ1-2	TRBD1	.	CASSLGDRGSRGYTF	TGTGCCAGCAGTTTAGGGGACAGGGGGTCGAGAGGCTACACCTTC
TRBV4-3	TRBJ1-4	.	.	CASSQLMGGAGGEKLFF	TGCGCCAGCAGCCAACTCATGGGGGGGGCGGGGGGTGAAAAACTGTTTTTT
TRBV11-3	TRBJ2-3	TRBD2	.	CASSPRGGGWTSTDTQYF	TGTGCCAGCAGCCCCCGGGGGGGCGGTTGGACTAGCACAGATACGCAGTATTTT
TRBV4-3	TRBJ2-7	TRBD1	.	CASSHGQGGYEQYF	TGCGCCAGCAGTCATGGACAGGGAGGATACGAGCAGTACTTC
TRBV18	TRBJ1-5	TRBD1	few	CASSSGQGVNQPQHF	TGTGCCAGCTCATCGGGACAGGGGGTGAATCAGCCCCAGCATTTT
TRBV19	TRBJ1-5	.	.	CASIWECNQPQHF	TGTGCCAGTATTTGGGAGTGCAATCAGCCCCAGCATTTT
TRBV5-6	TRBJ1-1	TRBD1	.	CASSLVDRDTEAFF	TGTGCCAGCAGCTTGGTTGACAGGGACACTGAAGCTTTCTTT
TRBV7-9	TRBJ1-1	.	.	CASRPSQGTNTEAFF	TGTGCCAGCAGACCCTCGCAGGGGACAAACACTGAAGCTTTCTTT
TRBV25-1	TRBJ2-7	TRBD1	.	CASSYLLDRAGEQYF	TGTGCCAGCAGTTACCTATTGGACAGGGCGGGGGAGCAGTACTTC
TRBV4-2	TRBJ1-2	.	.	CASSQGDGGAYGYTF	TGTGCCAGCAGCCAAGGCGACGGGGGAGCCTATGGCTACACCTTC
TRBV30	TRBJ1-1	TRBD1	.	CAWSVGQGGAFF	TGTGCCTGGAGTGTGGGCCAGGGGGGAGCTTTCTTT
TRBV11-3	TRBJ2-1	TRBD2	.	CASSLDTLVGGENEQFF	TGTGCCAGCAGCTTAGACACCCTCGTGGGAGGGGAGAATGAGCAGTTCTTC
TRBV5-4	TRBJ1-4	.	.	CASSLWGLVEKLFF	TGTGCCAGCAGCTTGTGGGGGCTGGTTGAAAAACTGTTTTTT
TRBV4-1	TRBJ1-4	TRBD1	few	CASRGWDREEKLFF	TGCGCCAGCAGGGGCTGGGACAGGGAGGAAAAACTGTTTTTT
TRBV5-1	TRBJ1-2	TRBD1	.	CASSLEGQGDYGYTF	TGCGCCAGCAGCTTGGAGGGACAGGGAGACTATGGCTACACCTTC
TRBV5-4	TRBJ2-7	.	.	CASSSQGPSYEQYF	TGTGCCAGCAGCAGTCAGGGGCCAAGCTACGAGCAGTACTTC
TRBV7-8	TRBJ2-2	.	.	CASSPLRGQNTGELFF	TGTGCCAGCAGCCCACTGCGGGGCCAGAACACCGGGGAGCTGTTTTTT
TRBV7-9	TRBJ2-7	TRBD1	few	CASSPGQGADEQYF	TGTGCCAGCAGCCCAGGACAGGGGGCTGACGAGCAGTACTTC
TRBV6-4	TRBJ2-1	TRBD2	many	CASSDGLAGGNEQFF	TGTGCCAGCAGTGACGGACTAGCGGGGGGCAATGAGCAGTTCTTC
TRBV21-1	TRBJ1-2	.	once	CASSKARRDRNNYGYTF	TGTGCCAGCAGCAAAGCGCGTCGAGACAGGAATAACTATGGCTACACCTTC
TRBV27	TRBJ2-7	.	.	CASTPLGGRSYEQYF	TGTGCCAGCACCCCCTTAGGGGGTCGGAGCTACGAGCAGTACTTC
TRBV7-9	TRBJ2-1	.	.	CASSSFRDLRDEQFF	TGTGCCAGCAGCTCTTTCCGGGACTTGAGAGATGAGCAGTTCTTC
TRBV9	TRBJ1-2	TRBD1	.	CASSVGTGVGYGYTF	TGTGCCAGCAGCGTAGGGACAGGGGTTGGGTATGGCTACACCTTC
TRBV19	TRBJ1-4	.	.	CASSIPGSNEKLFF	TGTGCCAGTAGTATCCCGGGATCTAATGAAAAACTGTTTTTT
TRBV4-1	TRBJ1-6	.	few	CASSQPILRDSPLHF	TGCGCCAGCAGCCAACCAATATTGAGGGATTCACCCCTCCACTTT
TRBV18	TRBJ1-5	.	.	CASSPPIRDGNQPQHF	TGTGCCAGCTCACCACCGATCCGTGACGGGAATCAGCCCCAGCATTTT
TRBV5-8	TRBJ2-5	.	.	CASSQREGQETQYF	TGTGCCAGCAGTCAACGTGAGGGCCAAGAGACCCAGTACTTC
TRBV14	TRBJ1-2	.	.	CASSPGTAGPYGYTF	TGTGCCAGCAGCCCCGGAACCGCAGGGCCCTATGGCTACACCTTC
TRBV10-1	TRBJ1-1	TRBD1	.	CASRTGMNTEAFF	TGCGCCAGCAGGACAGGGATGAACACTGAAGCTTTCTTT
TRBV6-5	TRBJ1-5	TRBD1	.	CASSYEGANQPQHF	TGTGCCAGCAGTTATGAGGGGGCGAATCAGCCCCAGCATTTT
TRBV5-1	TRBJ2-2	TRBD1	.	CASSLEGQGNTGELFF	TGCGCCAGCAGCTTGGAGGGACAGGGAAACACCGGGGAGCTGTTTTTT
TRBV28	TRBJ2-2	TRBD1	few	CAGGTGGFVDTGELFF	TGTGCCGGTGGGACAGGGGGGTTCGTCGACACCGGGGAGCTGTTTTTT
TRBV4-1	TRBJ2-3	TRBD1	.	CASSQPPGTGDSDTQYF	TGCGCCAGCAGCCAACCGCCCGGGACAGGGGATTCGGATACGCAGTATTTT
TRBV5-1	TRBJ2-2	TRBD2	.	CASSFTSGGARGTGELFF	TGCGCCAGCAGCTTCACTAGCGGGGGGGCCCGGGGCACCGGGGAGCTGTTTTTT
TRBV27	TRBJ2-7	.	.	CASGGPRAGSYEQYF	TGTGCCAGCGGAGGCCCTCGCGCCGGCTCCTACGAGCAGTACTTC
TRBV2	TRBJ2-5	TRBD2	.	CASSELSGGVGTQYF	TGTGCCAGCAGTGAACTCTCGGGGGGGGTAGGGACCCAGTACTTC
TRBV19	TRBJ1-1	.	.	CASSTGQQPYGNTEAFF	TGTGCCAGTAGTACAGGACAACAACCCTATGGAAACACTGAAGCTTTCTTT
TRBV30	TRBJ2-7	TRBD1	.	CAWGQGAISYEQYF	TGTGCCTGGGGACAGGGGGCGATCTCCTACGAGCAGTACTTC
TRBV23-1	TRBJ2-2	.	.	CASSPEGQLNTGELFF	TGCGCCAGCAGTCCTGAGGGACAACTAAACACCGGGGAGCTGTTTTTT
TRBV6-1	TRBJ1-4	.	.	CASRVRQANEKLFF	TGTGCCAGCAGGGTGAGACAGGCTAATGAAAAACTGTTTTTT
TRBV28	TRBJ1-4	.	.	CASSSTGTNKKLFF	TGTGCCAGCAGTTCTACCGGGACAAACAAAAAACTGTTTTTT